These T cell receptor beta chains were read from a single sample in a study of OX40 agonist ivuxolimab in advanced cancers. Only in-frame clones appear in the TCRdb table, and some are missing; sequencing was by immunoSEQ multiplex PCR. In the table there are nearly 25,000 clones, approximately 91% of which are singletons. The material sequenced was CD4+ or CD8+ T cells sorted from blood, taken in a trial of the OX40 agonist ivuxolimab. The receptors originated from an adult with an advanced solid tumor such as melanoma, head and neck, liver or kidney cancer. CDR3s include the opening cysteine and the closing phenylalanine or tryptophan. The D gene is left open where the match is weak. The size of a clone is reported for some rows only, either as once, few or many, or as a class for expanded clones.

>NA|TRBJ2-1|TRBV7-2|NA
TGTGCCAGCAGCTGGCGTAGTGCGCACTACAATGAGCAGTTCTTC
CASSWRSAHYNEQFF
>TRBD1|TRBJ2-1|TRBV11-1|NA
TGTGCCACTTCTAAGGGGACAGTCAACAATGAGCAGTTCTTC
CATSKGTVNNEQFF
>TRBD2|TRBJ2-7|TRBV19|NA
TGTGCCAGTAGTAATCGACTAGCCCACGAGCAGTACTTC
CASSNRLAHEQYF
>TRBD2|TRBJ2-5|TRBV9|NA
TGTGCCAGCAGCTTAGGGAGGGTTCAAGAGACCCAGTACTTC
CASSLGRVQETQYF
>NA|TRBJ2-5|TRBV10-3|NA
TGTGCCATCAGTGAGGGGGGGGCAGGAGAGACCCAGTACTTC
CAISEGGAGETQYF
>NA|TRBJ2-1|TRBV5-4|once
TGTGCCAGCAGCTTGGTAGGCGGTTCGGACTACAATGAGCAGTTCTTC
CASSLVGGSDYNEQFF
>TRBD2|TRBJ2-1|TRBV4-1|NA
TGCGCCAGCAGCCCGACGTCTAGCGGGCCCTACAATGAGCAGTTCTTC
CASSPTSSGPYNEQFF
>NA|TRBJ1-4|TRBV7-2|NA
TGTGCCAGCAGCCGGGACGGAGAAAAACTGTTTTTT
CASSRDGEKLFF
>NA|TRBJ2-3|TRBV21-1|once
TGTGCCAGCGGACATCGGGACAATTGGGCACAAGATACGCAGTATTTT
CASGHRDNWAQDTQYF
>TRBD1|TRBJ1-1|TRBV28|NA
TGTGCCAGCAGTGCGGACAGGGAGGAATACACTGAAGCTTTCTTT
CASSADREEYTEAFF
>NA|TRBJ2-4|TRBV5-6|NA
TGTGCCAGCAGCCGGGACGGAGCCAAAAACATTCAGTACTTC
CASSRDGAKNIQYF
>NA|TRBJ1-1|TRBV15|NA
TGTGCCACCAGCAGAGATAACTTTCGCCCGAGGGGCACTGAAGCTTTCTTT
CATSRDNFRPRGTEAFF
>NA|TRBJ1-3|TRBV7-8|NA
TGTGCCAGCAGCCTTGACAGACGCTCTGGAAACACCATATATTTT
CASSLDRRSGNTIYF
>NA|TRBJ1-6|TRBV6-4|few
TGTGCCAGCGCCCCAAAGGGTGGGAATTCACCCCTCCACTTT
CASAPKGGNSPLHF
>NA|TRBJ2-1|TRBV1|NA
TGCACCAGCAGCCAAGACCTTGGGCTAGCGGGACCGTACAATGAGCAGTTCTTC
CTSSQDLGLAGPYNEQFF
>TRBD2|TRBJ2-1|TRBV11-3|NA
TGTGCCAGCAGCCCCGGACTAGCGGGAGAATCCTACAATGAGCAGTTCTTC
CASSPGLAGESYNEQFF
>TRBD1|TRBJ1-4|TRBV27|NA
TGTGCCAGCAGTCCCTGGACAGGAGACCCCAGGGGTAATGAAAAACTGTTTTTT
CASSPWTGDPRGNEKLFF
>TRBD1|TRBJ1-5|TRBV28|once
TGTGCCAGCCATAACAGGGGCGGGGGGCCTCAGCCCCAGCATTTT
CASHNRGGGPQPQHF
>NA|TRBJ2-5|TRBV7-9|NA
TGTGCCAGCAGCTTATATCCGCGCCAAGAGACCCAGTACTTC
CASSLYPRQETQYF
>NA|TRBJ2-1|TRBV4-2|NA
TGTGCCAGCAGCCAAGATGGGAACTTATTTCACAATGAGCAGTTCTTC
CASSQDGNLFHNEQFF
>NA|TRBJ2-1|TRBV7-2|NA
TGTGCCAGCAGCTCTATTTCTTACTACAATGAGCAGTTCTTC
CASSSISYYNEQFF
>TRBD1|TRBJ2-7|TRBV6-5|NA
TGTGCCATCAACCCGGGACAGGAAACCTACGAGCAGTACTTC
CAINPGQETYEQYF
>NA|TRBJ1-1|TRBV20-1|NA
TGCAGTGCTAGAGGTGTCGTTGAAGCTTTCTTT
CSARGVVEAFF
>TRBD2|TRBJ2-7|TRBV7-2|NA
TGTGCCAGCAGCTTAGATGGGTCTAGCGGATTCTACGAGCAGTACTTC
CASSLDGSSGFYEQYF
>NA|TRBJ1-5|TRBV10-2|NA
TGCGCCAGCAGAAACGAACTAAACGGCAATCAGCCCCAGCATTTT
CASRNELNGNQPQHF
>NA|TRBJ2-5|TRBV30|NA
TGTGCCTGGGGGACGGCTATTGAGACCCAGTACTTC
CAWGTAIETQYF
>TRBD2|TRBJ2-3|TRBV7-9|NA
TGTGCCAGCAGCCGGGAGGGGGGTCCTACTAATACGCAGTATTTT
CASSREGGPTNTQYF
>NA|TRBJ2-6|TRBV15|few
TGTGCCACCAGCGGTGACCCCTCTGGGGCCAACGTCCTGACTTTC
CATSGDPSGANVLTF
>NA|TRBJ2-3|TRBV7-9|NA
TGTGCCAGCAGCGACCGGACGGGACCAGACACAGATACGCAGTATTTT
CASSDRTGPDTDTQYF
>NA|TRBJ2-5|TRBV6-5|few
TGTGCCAGCAGTTACAGGGAGACCCAGTACTTC
CASSYRETQYF
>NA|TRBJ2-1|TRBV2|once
TGTGCCAGCGGTTTCGATGGGAATGAGCAGTTCTTC
CASGFDGNEQFF
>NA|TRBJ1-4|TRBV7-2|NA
TGTGCCAGCAGCTTAGCTGGGGGGCCTTATGAAAAACTGTTTTTT
CASSLAGGPYEKLFF
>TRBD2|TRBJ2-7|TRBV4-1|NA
TGCGCCAGCAGCCGGCGAGCGGGGACCCTTTCCAGTCGGGAAACGGGCGAGCAGTACTTC
CASSRRAGTLSSRETGEQYF